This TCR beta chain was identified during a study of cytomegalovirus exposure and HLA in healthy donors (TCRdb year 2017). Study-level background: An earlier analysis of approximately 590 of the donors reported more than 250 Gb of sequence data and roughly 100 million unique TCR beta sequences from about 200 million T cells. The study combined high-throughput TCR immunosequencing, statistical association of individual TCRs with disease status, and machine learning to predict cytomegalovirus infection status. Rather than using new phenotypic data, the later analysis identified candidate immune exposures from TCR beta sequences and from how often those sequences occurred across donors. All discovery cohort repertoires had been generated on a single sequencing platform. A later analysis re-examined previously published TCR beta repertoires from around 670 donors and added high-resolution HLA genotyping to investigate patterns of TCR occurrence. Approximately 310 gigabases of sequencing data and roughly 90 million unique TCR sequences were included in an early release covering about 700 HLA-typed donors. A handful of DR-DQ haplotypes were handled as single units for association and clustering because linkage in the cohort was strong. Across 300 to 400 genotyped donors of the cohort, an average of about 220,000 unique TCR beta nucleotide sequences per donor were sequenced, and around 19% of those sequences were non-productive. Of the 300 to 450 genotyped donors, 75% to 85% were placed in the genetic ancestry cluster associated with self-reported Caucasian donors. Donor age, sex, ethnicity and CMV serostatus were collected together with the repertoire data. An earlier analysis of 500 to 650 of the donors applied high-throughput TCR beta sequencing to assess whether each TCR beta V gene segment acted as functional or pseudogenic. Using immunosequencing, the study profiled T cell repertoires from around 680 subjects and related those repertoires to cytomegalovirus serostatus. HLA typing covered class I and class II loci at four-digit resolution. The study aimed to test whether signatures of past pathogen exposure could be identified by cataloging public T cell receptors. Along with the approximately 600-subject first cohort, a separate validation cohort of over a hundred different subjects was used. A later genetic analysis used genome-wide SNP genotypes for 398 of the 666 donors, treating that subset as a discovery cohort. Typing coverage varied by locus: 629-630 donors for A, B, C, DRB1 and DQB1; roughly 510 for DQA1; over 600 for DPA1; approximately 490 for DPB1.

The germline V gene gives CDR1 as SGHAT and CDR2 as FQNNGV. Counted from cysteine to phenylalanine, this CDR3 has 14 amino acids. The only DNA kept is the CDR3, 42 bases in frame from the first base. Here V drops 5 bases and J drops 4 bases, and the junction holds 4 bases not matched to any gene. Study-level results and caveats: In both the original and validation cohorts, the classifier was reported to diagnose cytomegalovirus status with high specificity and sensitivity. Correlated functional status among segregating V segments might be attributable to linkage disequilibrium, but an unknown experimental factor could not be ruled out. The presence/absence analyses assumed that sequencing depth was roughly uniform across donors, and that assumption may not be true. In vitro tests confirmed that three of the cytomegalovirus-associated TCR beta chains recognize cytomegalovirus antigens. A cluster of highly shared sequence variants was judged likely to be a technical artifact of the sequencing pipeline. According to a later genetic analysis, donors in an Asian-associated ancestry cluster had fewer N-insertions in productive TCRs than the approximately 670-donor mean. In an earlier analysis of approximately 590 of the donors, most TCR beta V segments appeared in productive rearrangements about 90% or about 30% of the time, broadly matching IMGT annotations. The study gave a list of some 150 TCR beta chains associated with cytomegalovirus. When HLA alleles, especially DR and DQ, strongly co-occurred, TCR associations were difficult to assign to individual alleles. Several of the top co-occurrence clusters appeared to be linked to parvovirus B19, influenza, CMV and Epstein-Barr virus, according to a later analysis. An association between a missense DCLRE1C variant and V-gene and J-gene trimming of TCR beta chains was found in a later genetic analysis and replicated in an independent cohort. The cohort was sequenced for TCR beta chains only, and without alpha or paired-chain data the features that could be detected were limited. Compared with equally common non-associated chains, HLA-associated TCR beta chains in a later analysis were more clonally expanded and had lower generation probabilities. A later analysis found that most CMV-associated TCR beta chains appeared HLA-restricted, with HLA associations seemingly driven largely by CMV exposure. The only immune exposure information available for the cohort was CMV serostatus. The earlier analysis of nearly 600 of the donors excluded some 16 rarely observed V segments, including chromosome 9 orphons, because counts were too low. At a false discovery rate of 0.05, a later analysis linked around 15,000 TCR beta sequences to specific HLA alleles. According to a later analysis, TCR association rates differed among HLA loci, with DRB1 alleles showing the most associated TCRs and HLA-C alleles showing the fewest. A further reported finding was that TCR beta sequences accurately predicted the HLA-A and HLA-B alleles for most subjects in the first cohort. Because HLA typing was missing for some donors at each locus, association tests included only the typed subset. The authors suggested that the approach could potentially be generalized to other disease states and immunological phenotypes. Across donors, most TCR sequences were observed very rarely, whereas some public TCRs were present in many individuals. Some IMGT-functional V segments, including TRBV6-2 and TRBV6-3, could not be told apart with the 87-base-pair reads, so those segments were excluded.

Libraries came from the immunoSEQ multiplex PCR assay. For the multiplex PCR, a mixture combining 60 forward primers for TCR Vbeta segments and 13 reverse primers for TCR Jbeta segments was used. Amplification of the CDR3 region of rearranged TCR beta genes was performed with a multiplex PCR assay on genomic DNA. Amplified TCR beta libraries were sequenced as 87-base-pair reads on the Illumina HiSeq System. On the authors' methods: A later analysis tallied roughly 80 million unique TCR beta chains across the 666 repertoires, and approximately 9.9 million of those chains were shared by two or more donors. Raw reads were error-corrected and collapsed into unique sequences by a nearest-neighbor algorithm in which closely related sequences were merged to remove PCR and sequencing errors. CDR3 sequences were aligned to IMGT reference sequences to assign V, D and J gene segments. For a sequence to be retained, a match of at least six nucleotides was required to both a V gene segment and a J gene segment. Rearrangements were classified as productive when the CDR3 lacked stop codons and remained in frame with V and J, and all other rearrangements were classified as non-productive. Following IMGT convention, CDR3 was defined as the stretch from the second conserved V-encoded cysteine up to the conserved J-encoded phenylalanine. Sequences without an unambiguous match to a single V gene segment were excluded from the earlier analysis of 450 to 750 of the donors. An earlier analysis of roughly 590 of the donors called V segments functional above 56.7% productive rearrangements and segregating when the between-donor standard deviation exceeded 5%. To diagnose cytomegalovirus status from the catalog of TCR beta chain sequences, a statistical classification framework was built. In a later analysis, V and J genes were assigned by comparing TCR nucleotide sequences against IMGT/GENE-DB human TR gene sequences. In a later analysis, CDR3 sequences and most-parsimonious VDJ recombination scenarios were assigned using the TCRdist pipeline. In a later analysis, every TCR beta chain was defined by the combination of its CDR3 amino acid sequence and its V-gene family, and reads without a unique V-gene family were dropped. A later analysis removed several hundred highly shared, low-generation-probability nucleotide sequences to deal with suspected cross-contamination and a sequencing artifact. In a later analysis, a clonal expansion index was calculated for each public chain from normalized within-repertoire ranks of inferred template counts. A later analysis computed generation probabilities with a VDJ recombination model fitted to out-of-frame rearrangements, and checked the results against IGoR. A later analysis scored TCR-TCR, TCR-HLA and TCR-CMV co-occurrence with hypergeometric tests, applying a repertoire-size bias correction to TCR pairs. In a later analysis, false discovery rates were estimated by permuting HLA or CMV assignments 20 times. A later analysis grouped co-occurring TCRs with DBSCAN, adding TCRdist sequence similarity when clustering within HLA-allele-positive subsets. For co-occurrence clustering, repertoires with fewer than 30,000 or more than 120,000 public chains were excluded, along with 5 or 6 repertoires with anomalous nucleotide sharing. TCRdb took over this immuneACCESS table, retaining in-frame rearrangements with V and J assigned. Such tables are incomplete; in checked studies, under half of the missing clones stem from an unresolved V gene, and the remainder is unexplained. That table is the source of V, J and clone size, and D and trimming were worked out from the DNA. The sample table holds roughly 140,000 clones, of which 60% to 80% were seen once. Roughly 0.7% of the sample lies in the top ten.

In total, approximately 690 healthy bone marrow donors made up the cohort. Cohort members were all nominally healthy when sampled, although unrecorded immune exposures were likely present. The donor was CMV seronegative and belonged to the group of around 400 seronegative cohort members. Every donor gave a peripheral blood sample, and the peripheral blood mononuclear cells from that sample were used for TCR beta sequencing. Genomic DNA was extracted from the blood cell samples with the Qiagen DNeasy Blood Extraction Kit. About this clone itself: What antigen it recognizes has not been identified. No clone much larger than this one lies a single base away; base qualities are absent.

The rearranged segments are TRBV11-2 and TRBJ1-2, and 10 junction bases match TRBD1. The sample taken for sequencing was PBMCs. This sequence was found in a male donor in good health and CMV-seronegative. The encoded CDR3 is CASSPRTGGYGYTF. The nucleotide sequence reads TGTGCCAGCAGCCCCAGGACAGGGGGCTATGGCTACACCTTC.